These 5 T cell receptor beta chains originate from one sample sequenced in a study of shared clonotypes between healthy human individuals. Assay: immunoSEQ multiplex PCR; the TCRdb copy retains only in-frame clones and omits some. The table includes 980,000 or so clones, approximately 80% detected once. The sample consisted of memory CD4+ T cells sorted from blood. The subset is: CD45RA-negative fraction. All receptors come from a man between 18 and 29 years old in good health.

The V call is TRBV7-2, the J call TRBJ2-5, with a weak D call TRBD1 (5 bases). This CDR3 spans 14 amino acids. CDR1 and CDR2 (germline): SGHTA, FQGNSA. V gave up 2 bases and J gave up 7 bases, with 14 bases separating them. The CDR3 loop reads CASSLRQSLVTQYF. The CDR3 DNA follows: TGTGCCAGCAGCTTACGACAGTCTTTAGTGACCCAGTACTTC. The full variable domain, rest sourced from reference TRBV7-2 and TRBJ2-5, is GAGVSQSPSNKVTEKGKDVELRCDPISGHTALYWYRQSLGQGLEFLIYFQGNSAPDKSGLPSDRFSAERTGGSVSTLTIQRTQQEDSAVYLCASSLRQSLVTQYFGPGTRLLVL.

On this clone itself: A junction end diverges from the germline sequence, so it may reflect a read error. This chain links TRBV7-7 with TRBJ2-5, with TRBD2 as a possible D gene (5 bases). This CDR3 spans 12 amino acids. Per the germline V gene, CDR1 is SSHAT and CDR2 is FNYEAQ (reference sequence). The CDR3, as DNA: TGTGCTAGCAGCGATGACCGGGGGACCCAGTACTTC. Amino acid sequence: CASSDDRGTQYF.

The chain is built from TRBV28 and TRBJ1-2, with D hard to call. The germline V and J ends were trimmed by 5 bases and 0 bases, with 16 bases remaining between them. The CDR3 length is 16 residues. Germline CDR1 and CDR2: MDHEN and SYDVKM. The CDR3 reads CASSPPGQAANYGYTF. The DNA of the CDR3 is TGTGCCAGCAGTCCCCCTGGCCAGGCCGCTAACTATGGCTACACCTTC.

The chain recombines TRBV30 with TRBJ2-3, with D perhaps matching TRBD1 or TRBD2 (5 bases each). The germline V gene has CDR1 GTSNPN and CDR2 SVGIG (reference sequence). With 4 bases removed from V and 0 bases from J, the gap between germline ends came to 8 bases. The CDR3 has 13 amino acids. CDR3 sequence (DNA): TGTGCCTGGACCAGGGACAGCACAGATACGCAGTATTTT. Protein: CAWTRDSTDTQYF.

The V gene is TRBV7-3, the J gene TRBJ2-7; D perhaps matches TRBD2 (5 bases). The germline V gene has CDR1 SGHTA and CDR2 FQGTGA. The CDR3 runs to 13 residues. The germline V and J ends were trimmed by 3 bases and 2 bases, with 8 bases remaining between them. CDR3 in amino acids: CASSFGETYEQYF. Here the CDR3 DNA reads TGTGCCAGCAGCTTCGGGGAGACCTACGAGCAGTACTTC.